This TCR beta chain was captured by sequencing in a study of sequential checkpoint blockade in melanoma. Assay: immunoSEQ multiplex PCR; the TCRdb copy retains only in-frame clones and omits some. The table lists around 9,100 clones, approximately 71% of them singletons. The treatment is: randomized to nivolumab then ipilimumab (arm A) or the reverse (arm B). Per germline, CDR1 SGHVS and CDR2 FNYEAQ. J gave up 2 bases and V 3 bases, and 2 bases lay outside the gene matches. The CDR3 is 15 residues long. This receptor was taken from a human donor with melanoma. The sequencing used CD8+ T cells sorted from blood (inferred from file names), collected from a patient given nivolumab and ipilimumab in sequence. V gene TRBV7-6 combines with J gene TRBJ2-1; 9 bases align to TRBD2. As DNA, the CDR3 is TGTGCCAGCAGCTTGGCTAGCGGGGCCTACAATGAGCAGTTCTTC. Protein product: CASSLASGAYNEQFF.